This T cell receptor beta chain comes out of a study of blood T cells in healthy people across ages. Findings of the study overall: In older individuals, TCR beta diversity per million T cells was lower, falling roughly linearly with age. Versus aged donors, long-lived donors had higher diversity and more naive CD4+ cells.

In regard to this clonotype: What it binds is unknown.

Total RNA, at least 5 micrograms per sample, was extracted from PBMCs. It was with a sample-barcoded 5' primer and a J-beta primer mix that a second PCR of roughly 6 to 12 cycles was run. MiXCR, applied by TCRdb to the 5' RACE reads, yields one record per CDR3 protein. Altogether 1.5 million to 2 million distinct CDR3 sequences are present, roughly 28% being singletons, with the ten largest covering approximately 7.7%. V lost 5 bases, J lost 6 bases, and 4 bases stayed unmatched. This CDR3 is 14 amino acids long. CDR1 and CDR2 from the germline V gene are SGHTA and FQGTGA. Sequencing was done on a sample of blood. This clonotype originated in a woman aged 25 to 39 in good health. The chain joins TRBV7-3 to TRBJ2-2; 9 nucleotides match TRBD2. The CDR3 sequence is CASSRGGAAGELFF. Here the CDR3 DNA reads TGTGCCAGCAGCCGCGGGGGGGCGGCCGGGGAGCTGTTTTTT.